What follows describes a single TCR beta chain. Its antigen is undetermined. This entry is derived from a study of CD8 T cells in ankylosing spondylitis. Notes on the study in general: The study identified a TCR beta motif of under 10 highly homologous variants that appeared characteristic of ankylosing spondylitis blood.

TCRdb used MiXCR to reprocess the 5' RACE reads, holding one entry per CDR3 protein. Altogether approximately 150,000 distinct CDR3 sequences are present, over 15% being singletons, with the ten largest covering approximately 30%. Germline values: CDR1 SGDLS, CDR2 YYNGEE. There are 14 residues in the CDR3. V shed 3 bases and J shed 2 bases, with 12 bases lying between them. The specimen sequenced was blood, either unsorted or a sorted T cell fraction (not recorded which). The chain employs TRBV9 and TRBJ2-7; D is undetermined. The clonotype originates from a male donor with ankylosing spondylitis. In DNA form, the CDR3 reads TGTGCCAGCAGCGCCAGACGGACCCCCTACGAGCAGTACTTC. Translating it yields CASSARRTPYEQYF.